This TCR beta chain appears in the sequencing data of a study of human T cells and chemical hapten exposure. CDR1 and CDR2 (germline): SNHLY, FYNNEI. CDR3 length: 16 residues. V was shortened by 1 base and J by 8 bases, with 18 bases between the two germline ends. TCRdb reanalysed the RACE reads using MiXCR and keeps one entry per CDR3 protein. The top ten hold approximately 2.8% of the sample, which has roughly 120,000 distinct CDR3 sequences, approximately 8.8% seen once. Time point noted: patch test 2, 6 weeks after DPC sensitization. Documented treatment: therapeutic diphenylcyclopropenone sensitization with weekly scalp DPC. This clonotype was found many times.

Sequenced here: whole blood, sampled in connection with sensitization to the hapten diphenylcyclopropenone (DPC). The genes are TRBV2 and TRBJ2-1; D is undetermined. The clonotype comes from a woman in her thirties or forties with alopecia areata. Some clones in this sample may be carry-over from other donors' samples. The CDR3 DNA reads TGTGCCAGCAGTGAAGGGTGGGCCTCGAGATCGGATGAGCAGTTCTTC. Its protein product is CASSEGWASRSDEQFF.